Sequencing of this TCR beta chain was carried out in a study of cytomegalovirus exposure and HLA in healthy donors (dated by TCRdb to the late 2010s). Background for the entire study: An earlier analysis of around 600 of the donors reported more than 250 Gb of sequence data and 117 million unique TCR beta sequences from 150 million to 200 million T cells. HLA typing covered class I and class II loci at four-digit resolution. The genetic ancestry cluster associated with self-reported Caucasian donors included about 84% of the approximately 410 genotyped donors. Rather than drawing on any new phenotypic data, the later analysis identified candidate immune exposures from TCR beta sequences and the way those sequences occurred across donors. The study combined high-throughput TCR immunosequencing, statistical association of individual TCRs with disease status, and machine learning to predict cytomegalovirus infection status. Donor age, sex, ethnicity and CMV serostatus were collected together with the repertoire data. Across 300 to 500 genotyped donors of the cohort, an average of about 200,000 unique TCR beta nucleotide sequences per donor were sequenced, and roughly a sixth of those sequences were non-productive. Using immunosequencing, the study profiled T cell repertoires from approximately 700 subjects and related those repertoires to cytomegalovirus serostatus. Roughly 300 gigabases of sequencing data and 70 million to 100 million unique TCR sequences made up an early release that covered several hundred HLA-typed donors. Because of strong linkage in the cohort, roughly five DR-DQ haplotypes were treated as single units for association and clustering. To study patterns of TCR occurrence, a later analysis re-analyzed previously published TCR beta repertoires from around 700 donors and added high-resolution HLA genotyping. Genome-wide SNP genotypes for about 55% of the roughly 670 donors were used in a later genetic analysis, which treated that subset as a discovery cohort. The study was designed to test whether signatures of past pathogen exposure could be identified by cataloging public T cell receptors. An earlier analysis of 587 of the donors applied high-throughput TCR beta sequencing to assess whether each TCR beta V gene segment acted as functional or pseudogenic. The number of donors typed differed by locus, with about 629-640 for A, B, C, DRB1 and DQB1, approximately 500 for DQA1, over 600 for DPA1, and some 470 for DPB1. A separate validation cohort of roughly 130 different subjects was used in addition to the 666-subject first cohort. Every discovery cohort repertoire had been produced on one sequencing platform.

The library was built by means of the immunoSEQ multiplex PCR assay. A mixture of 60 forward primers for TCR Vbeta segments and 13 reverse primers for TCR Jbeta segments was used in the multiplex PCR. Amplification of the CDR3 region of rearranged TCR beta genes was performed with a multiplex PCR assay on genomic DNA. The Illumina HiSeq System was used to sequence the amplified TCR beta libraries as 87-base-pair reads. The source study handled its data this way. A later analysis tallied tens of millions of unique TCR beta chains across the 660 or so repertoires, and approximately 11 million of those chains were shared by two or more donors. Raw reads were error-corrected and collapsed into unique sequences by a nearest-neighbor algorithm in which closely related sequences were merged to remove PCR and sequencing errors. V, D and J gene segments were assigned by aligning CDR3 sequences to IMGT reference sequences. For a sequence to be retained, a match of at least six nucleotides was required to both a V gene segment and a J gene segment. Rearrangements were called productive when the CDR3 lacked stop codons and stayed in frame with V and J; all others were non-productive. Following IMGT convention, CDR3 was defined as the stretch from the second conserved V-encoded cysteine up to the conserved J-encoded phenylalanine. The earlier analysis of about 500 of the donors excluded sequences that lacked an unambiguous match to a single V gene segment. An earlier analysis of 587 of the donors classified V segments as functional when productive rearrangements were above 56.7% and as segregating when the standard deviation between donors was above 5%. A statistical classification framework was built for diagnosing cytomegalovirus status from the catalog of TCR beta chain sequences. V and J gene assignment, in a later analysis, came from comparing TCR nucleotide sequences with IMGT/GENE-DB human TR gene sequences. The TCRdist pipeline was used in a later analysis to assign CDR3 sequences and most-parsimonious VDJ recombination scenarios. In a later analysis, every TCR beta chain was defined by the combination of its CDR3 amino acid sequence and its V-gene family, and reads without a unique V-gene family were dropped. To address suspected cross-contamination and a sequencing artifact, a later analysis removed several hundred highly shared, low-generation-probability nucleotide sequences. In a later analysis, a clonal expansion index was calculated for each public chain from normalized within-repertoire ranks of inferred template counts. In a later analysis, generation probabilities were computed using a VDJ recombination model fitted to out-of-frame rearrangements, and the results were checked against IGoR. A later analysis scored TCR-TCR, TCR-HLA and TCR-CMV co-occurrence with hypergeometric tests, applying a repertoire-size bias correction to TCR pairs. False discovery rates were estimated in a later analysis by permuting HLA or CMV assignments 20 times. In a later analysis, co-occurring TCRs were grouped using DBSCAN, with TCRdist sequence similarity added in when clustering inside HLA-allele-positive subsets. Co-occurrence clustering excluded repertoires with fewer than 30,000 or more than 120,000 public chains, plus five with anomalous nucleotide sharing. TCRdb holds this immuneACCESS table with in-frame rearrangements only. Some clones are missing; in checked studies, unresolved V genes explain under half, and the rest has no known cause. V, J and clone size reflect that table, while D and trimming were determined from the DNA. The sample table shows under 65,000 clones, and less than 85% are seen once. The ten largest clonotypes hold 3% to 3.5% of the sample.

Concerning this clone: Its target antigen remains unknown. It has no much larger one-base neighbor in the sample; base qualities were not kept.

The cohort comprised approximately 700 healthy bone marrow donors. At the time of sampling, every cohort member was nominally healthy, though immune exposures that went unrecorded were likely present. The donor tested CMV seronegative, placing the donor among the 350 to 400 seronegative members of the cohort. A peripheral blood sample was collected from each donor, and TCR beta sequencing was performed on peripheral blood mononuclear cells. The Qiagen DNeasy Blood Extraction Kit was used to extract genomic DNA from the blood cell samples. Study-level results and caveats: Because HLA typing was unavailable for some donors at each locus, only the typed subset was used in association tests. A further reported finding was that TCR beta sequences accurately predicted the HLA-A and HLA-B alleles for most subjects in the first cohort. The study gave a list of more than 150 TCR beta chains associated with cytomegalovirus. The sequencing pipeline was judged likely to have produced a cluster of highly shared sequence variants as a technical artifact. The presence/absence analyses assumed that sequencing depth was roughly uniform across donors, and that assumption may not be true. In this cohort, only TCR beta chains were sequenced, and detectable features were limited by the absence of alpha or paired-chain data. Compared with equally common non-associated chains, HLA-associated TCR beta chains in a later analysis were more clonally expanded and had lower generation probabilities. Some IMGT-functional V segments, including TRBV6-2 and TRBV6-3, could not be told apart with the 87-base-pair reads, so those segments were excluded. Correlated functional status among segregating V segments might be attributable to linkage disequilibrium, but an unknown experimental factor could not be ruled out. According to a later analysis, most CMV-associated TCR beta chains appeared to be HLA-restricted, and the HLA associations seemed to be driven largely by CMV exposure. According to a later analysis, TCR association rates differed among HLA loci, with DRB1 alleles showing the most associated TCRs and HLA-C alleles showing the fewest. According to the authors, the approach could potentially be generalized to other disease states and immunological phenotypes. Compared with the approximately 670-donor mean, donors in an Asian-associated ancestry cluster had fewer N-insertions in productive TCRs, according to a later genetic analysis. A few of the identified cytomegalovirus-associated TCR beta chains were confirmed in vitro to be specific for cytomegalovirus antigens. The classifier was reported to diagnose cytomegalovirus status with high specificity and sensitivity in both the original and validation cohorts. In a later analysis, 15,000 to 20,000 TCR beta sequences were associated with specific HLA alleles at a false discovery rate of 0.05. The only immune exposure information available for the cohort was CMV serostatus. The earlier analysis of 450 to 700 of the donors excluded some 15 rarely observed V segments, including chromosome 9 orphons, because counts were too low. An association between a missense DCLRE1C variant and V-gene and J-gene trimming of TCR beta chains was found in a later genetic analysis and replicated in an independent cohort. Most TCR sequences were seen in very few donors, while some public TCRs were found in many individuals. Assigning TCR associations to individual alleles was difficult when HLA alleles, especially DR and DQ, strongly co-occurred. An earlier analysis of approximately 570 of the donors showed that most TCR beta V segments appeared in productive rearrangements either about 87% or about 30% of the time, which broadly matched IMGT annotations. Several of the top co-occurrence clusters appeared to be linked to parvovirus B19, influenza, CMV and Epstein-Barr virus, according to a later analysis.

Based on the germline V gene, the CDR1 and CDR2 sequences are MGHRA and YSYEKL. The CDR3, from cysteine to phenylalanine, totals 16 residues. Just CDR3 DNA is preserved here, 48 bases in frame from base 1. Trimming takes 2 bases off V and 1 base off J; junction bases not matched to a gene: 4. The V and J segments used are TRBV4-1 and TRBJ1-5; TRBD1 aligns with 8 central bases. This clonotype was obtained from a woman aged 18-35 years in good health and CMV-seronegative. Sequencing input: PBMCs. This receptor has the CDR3 CASSQRQGLSNQPQHF. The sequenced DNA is TGCGCCAGCAGCCAACGACAGGGGTTGAGCAATCAGCCCCAGCATTTT.